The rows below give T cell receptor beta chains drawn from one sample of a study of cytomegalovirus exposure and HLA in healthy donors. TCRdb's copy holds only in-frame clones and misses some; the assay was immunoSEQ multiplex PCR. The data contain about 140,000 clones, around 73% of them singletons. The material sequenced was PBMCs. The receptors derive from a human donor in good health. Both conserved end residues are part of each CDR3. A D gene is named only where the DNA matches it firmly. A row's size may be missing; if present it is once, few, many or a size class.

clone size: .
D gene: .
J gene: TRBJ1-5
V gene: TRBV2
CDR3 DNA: TGTGCCAGCAGTGTGGGCCCACACCCTTATAGCAATCAGCCCCAGCATTTT
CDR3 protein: CASSVGPHPYSNQPQHF

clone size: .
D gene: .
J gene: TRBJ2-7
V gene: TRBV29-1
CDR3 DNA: TGCAGCGTTGAAGAGGCAGTTACCTACGAGCAGTACTTC
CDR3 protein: CSVEEAVTYEQYF

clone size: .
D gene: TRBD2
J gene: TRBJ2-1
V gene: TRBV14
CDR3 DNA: TGTGCCAGCAGCCAAGATAAGCGGGAGGGGTACAATGAGCAGTTCTTC
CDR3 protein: CASSQDKREGYNEQFF

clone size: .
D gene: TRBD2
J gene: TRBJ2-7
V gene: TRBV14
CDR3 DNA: TGTGCCAGCAGCCAAGGTGGGACTAGCGGGAGTATGTTCCACGAGCAGTACTTC
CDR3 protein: CASSQGGTSGSMFHEQYF

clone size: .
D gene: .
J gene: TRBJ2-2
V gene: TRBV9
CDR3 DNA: TGTGCCAGCAGCGTAGGTGATAGAGGGACCGGGGAGCTGTTTTTT
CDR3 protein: CASSVGDRGTGELFF

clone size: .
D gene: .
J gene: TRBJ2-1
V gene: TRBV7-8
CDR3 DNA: TGTGCCAGCAGCTTAGCGCAGAACAGGCCGAATGAGCAGTTCTTC
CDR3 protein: CASSLAQNRPNEQFF

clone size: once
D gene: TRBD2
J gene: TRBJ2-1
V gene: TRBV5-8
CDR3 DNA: TGTGCCAGCATCGGACTAGCGGTCTACAATGAGCAGTTCTTC
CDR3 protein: CASIGLAVYNEQFF

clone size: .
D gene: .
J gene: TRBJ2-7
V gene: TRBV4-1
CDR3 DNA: TGCGCCAGCAGCCAAGCTAGCGAGCAGTACTTC
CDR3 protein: CASSQASEQYF

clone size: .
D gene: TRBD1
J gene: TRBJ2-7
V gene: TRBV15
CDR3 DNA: TGTGCCACCAGCAGAGAGCGGACAGGGGTTTACGAGCAGTACTTC
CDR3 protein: CATSRERTGVYEQYF

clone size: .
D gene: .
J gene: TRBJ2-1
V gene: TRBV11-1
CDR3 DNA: TGTGCCAGCAGCGTTTACTCGGGTCTGTATGCGTTCTTC
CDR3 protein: CASSVYSGLYAFF

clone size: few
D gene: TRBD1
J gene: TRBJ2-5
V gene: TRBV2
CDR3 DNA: TGTGCCAGCAGGAGGAGGGACAGGACACAAGAGACCCAGTACTTC
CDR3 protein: CASRRRDRTQETQYF

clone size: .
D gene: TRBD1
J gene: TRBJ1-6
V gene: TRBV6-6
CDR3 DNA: TGTGCCAGCAGTTTTAAGGGACAGGGAAATTCACCCCTCCACTTT
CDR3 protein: CASSFKGQGNSPLHF

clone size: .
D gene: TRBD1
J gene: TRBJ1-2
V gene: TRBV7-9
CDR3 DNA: TGTGCCACGACAGGGGGCTTGGACGGCTACACCTTC
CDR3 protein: CATTGGLDGYTF

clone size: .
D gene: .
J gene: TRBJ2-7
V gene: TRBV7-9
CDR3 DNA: TGTGCCAGCCAGAGGAGCGTATACGAGCAGTACTTC
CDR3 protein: CASQRSVYEQYF

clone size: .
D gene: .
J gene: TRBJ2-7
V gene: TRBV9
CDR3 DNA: TGTGCCAGCAGCGTGACCCCCGGGGGCTACGAGCAGTACTTC
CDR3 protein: CASSVTPGGYEQYF

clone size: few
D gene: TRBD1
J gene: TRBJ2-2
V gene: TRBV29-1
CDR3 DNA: TGCAGCGTTGAAGGGACAGGAAAAACCGGGGAGCTGTTTTTT
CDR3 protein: CSVEGTGKTGELFF

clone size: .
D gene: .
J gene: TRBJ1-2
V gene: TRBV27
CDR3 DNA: TGTGCCAGCAGTTTATCGGGAGGGGGAGGCGGCTATGGCTACACCTTC
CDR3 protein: CASSLSGGGGGYGYTF

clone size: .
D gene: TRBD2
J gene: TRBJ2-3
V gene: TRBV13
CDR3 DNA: TGTGCCAGCAGCCCCCGACTAGCTCCGAACGGAGATACGCAGTATTTT
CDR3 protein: CASSPRLAPNGDTQYF

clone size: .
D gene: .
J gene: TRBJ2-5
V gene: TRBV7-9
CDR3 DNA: TGTGCCAGCAGCTCTAGGTCGGAGACCCAGTACTTC
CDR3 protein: CASSSRSETQYF

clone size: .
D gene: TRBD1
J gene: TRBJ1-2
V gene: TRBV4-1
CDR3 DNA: TGCGCCAGCAGCCAGGGGACAGGGGTGAGTGGCTACACCTTC
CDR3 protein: CASSQGTGVSGYTF

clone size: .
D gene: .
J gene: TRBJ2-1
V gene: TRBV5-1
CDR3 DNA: TGCGCCAGCAGCATTGACAGAAACAATGAGCAGTTCTTC
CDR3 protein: CASSIDRNNEQFF

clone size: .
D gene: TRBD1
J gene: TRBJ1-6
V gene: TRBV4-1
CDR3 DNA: TGCGCCAGCAGCCAGGGACCGGGACAGGGTTATCGGCGTTCACCCCTCCACTTT
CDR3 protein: CASSQGPGQGYRRSPLHF

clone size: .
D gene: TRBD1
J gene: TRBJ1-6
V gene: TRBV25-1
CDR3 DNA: TGTGCCAGCAGTGACTACGGACAGGGCAATTCACCCCTCCACTTT
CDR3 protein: CASSDYGQGNSPLHF

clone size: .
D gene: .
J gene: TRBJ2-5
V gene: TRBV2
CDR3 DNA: TGTGCCAGCAAATCGCTTGGACTTACCGGGGAGACCCAGTACTTC
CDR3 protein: CASKSLGLTGETQYF

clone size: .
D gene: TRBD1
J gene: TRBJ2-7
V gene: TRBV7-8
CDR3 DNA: TGTGCCAGCAGCTGGGACAGGAGAAGCTCCTACGAGCAGTACTTC
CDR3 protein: CASSWDRRSSYEQYF

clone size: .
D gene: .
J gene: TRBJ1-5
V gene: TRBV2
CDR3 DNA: TGTGCCAGCAACCCGGAGGGGAGTAGCCAGCCCCAGCATTTT
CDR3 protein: CASNPEGSSQPQHF

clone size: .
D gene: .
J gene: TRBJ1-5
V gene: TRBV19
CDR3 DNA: TGTGCCAGTAGCCTACAGGGTAAACAGCCCCAGCATTTT
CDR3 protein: CASSLQGKQPQHF

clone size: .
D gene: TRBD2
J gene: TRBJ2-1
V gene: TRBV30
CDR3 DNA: TGTGCCTGGAGGGCGGGAGGCCACAATGAGCAGTTCTTC
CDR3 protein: CAWRAGGHNEQFF

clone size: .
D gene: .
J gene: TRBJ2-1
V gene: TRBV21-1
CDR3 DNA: TGTGCCAGCAGCATCCGGAGATTATTTGGTTTCTTC
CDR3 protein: CASSIRRLFGFF

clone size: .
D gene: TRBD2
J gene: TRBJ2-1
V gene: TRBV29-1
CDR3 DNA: TGCAGCGTTGAGCCTAGCGGGAGGGCCACTGGGTATGAGCAGTTCTTC
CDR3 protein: CSVEPSGRATGYEQFF

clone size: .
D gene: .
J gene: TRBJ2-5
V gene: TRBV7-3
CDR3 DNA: TGTGCCAGCAGCTTAACGTTGGGTAGCGTGGCGACCCAGTACTTC
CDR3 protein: CASSLTLGSVATQYF

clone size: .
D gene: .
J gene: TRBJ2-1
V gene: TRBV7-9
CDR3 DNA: TGTGCCAGCAGCTTAGCCCCACCCGGGACAACCGTCCGTTGGAATGAGCAGTTCTTC
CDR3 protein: CASSLAPPGTTVRWNEQFF

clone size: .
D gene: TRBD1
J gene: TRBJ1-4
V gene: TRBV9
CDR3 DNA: TGTGCCAGCAGCGTAGGACAGGGCCCCCCCATAATTTTGGAAAAACTGTTTTTT
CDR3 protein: CASSVGQGPPIILEKLFF

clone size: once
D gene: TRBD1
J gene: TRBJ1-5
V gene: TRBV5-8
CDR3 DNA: TGTGCCAGCAGCTTGGGACAGGGTTCCCAGCCCCAGCATTTT
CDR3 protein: CASSLGQGSQPQHF

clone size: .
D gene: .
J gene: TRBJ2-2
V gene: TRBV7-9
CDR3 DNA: TGTGCCAGCAGCTCTAACACTGGAGGCCCGAACACCGGGGAGCTGTTTTTT
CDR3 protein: CASSSNTGGPNTGELFF

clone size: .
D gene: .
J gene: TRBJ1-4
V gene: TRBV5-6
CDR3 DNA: TGTGCCAGCAGCTTGTCAAGCGCGTCCGAAAAACTGTTTTTT
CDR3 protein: CASSLSSASEKLFF

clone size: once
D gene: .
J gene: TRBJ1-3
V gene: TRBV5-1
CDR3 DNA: TGCGCCAGCAGCCCCTCGGGACTATACCGAAACACCATATATTTT
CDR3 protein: CASSPSGLYRNTIYF

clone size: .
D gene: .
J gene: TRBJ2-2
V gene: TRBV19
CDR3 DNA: TGTGCCAGTAAAAAGGCCCGACTTCTCACCGGGGAGCTGTTTTTT
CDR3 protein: CASKKARLLTGELFF

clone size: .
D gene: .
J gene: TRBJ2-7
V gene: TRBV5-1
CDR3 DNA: TGCGCCAGCAGCTTGGAGTGGCCTGGAGTGTTGCGCGAGCAGTACTTC
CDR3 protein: CASSLEWPGVLREQYF

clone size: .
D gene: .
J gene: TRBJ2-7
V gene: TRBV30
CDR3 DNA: TGTGCCTGGAGTGTAACCGGCTCCTACGAGCAGTACTTC
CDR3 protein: CAWSVTGSYEQYF

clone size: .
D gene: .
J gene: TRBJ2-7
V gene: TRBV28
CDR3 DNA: TGTGCCAGCACTGAGGGGGCCGGAGGGAGGAACGAGCAGTACTTC
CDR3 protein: CASTEGAGGRNEQYF

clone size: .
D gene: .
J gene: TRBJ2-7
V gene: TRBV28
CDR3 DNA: TGTGCCAGCAGTTCGACGGTGGCGGGCTCCTACGAGCAGTACTTC
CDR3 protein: CASSSTVAGSYEQYF

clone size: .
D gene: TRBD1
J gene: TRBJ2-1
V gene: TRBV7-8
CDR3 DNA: TGTGCCAGCAGCCAACGGACAGGGTATAGCAATGAGCAGTTCTTC
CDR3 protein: CASSQRTGYSNEQFF

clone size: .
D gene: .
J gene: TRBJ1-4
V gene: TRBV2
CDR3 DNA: TGTGCCAGCAGCGAAGCGTTGGTGCTTAGTCAAAAACTGTTTTTT
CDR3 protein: CASSEALVLSQKLFF

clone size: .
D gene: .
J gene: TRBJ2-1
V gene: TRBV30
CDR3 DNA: TGTGCCTGGAGTCCGACGACAGCCATCAATGAGCAGTTCTTC
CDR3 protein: CAWSPTTAINEQFF

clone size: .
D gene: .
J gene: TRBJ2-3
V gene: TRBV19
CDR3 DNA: TGTGCCAGTAGTATGGGCCGAACAGATACGCAGTATTTT
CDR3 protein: CASSMGRTDTQYF

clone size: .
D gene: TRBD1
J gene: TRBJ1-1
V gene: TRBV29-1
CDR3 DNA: TGCAGCGTCCTCCCCCAGGGGGTGAACACTGAAGCTTTCTTT
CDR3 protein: CSVLPQGVNTEAFF

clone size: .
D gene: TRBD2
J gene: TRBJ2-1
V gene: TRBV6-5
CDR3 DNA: TGTGCCAGCAGGCAGAGCGGGGTTGTCAATGAGCAGTTCTTC
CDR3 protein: CASRQSGVVNEQFF

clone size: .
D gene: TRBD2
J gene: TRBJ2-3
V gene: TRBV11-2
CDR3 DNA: TGTGCCAGCAGCCCTAGTCCTAGCGGGTCCACAGATACGCAGTATTTT
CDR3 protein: CASSPSPSGSTDTQYF